Sequencing of this T cell receptor beta chain was carried out in a study of PD-1 blockade in classical Hodgkin lymphoma. Study observations and caveats: Baseline TCR diversity was reportedly lower in newly diagnosed patients than in healthy donors. It was reported as lower still in relapsed/refractory patients. Newly diagnosed patients had diversity similar to the baseline diversity of complete responders.

Documented time point: cycle 4 day 1 (C4D1), after more than five weeks of nivolumab. Following autologous stem cell transplantation, relapse occurred in every patient, and exposure to brentuximab vedotin varied. Using magnetic negative selection, the CD4+ T cells were separated out of thawed PBMCs. TCRdb's table, derived via immunoSEQ multiplex PCR, lists solely in-frame clones and lacks some. The data contain 25,000 to 35,000 clones, approximately 86% of them singletons. The CDR3 contains 15 residues. The V gene lost 1 base and the J gene lost 0 bases, with 4 bases spanning the gap. Germline lookup yields CDR1 SGHVS and CDR2 FNYEAQ. This clone has just a few counts. The antigen remains undetermined.

This rearrangement joins TRBV7-6 to TRBJ1-6; D remains unclear. This TCR derives from a human donor with classical Hodgkin lymphoma. Sequenced here: CD4+ T cells from blood, sampled before the fourth cycle of nivolumab. CDR3 amino acids: CASSLDGSYNSPLHF. The CDR3 DNA sequence: TGTGCCAGCAGCTTAGACGGCTCCTATAATTCACCCCTCCACTTT.